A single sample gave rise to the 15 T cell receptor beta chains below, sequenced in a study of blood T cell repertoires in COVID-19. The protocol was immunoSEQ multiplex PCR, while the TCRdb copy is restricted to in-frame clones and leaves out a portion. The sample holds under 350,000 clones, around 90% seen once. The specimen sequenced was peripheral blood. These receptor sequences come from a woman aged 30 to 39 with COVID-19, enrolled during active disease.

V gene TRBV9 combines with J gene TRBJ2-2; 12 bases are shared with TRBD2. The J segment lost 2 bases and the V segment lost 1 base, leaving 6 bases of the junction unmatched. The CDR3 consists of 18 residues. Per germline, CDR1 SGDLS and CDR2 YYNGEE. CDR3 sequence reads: CASSVLAGGPSNTGELFF. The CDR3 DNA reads TGTGCCAGCAGCGTACTAGCGGGAGGGCCATCAAACACCGGGGAGCTGTTTTTT.

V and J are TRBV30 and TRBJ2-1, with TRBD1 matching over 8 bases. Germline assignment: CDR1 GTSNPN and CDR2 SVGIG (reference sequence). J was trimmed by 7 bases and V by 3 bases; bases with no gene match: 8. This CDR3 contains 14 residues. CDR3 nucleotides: TGTGCCTGGAGGGGGGCAGGGGGCGCGAATGAGCAGTTCTTC. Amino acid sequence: CAWRGAGGANEQFF.

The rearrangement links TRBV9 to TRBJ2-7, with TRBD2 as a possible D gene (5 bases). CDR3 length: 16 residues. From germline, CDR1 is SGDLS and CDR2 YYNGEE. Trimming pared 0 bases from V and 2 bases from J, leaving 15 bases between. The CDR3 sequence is CASSVAVGSNAYEQYF. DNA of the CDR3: TGTGCCAGCAGCGTAGCTGTAGGGAGTAACGCCTACGAGCAGTACTTC.

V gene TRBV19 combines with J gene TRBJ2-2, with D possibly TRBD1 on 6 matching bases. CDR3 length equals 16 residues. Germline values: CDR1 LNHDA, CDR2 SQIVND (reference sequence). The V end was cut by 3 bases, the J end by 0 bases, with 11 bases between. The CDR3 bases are TGTGCCAGTAGTATTGCCGGACAGCCGAACACCGGGGAGCTGTTTTTT. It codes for CASSIAGQPNTGELFF.

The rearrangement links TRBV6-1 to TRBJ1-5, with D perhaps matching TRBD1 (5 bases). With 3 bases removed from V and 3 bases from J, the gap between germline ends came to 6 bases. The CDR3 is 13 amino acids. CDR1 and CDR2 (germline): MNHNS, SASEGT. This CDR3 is CASSDRVNQPQHF. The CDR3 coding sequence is TGTGCCAGCAGTGACAGGGTCAATCAGCCCCAGCATTTT.

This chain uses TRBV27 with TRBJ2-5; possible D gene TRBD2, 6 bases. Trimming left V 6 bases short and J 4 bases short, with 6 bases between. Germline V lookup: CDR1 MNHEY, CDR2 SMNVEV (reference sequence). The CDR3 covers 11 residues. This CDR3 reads CASRGGETQYF. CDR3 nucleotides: TGTGCCAGCAGGGGGGGAGAGACCCAGTACTTC.

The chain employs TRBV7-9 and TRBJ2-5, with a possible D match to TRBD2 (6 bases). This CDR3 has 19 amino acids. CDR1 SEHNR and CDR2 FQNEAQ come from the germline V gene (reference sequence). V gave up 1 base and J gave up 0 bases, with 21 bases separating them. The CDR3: CASSLGGPGGTLYQETQYF. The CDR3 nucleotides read TGTGCCAGCAGCTTAGGTGGCCCCGGGGGTACGCTGTACCAAGAGACCCAGTACTTC.

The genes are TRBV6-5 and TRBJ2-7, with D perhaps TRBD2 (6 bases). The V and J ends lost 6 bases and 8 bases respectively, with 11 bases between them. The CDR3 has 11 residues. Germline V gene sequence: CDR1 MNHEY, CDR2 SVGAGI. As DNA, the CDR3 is TGTGCCAGCAGCTTACGGGAGCAGCAGTACTTC. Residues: CASSLREQQYF.

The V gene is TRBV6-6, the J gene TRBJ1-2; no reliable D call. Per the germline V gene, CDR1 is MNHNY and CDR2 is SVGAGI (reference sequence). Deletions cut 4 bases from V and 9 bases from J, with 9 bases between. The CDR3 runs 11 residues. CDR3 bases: TGTGCCAGCAGTTCCGATGAGAGCTACACCTTC. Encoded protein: CASSSDESYTF.

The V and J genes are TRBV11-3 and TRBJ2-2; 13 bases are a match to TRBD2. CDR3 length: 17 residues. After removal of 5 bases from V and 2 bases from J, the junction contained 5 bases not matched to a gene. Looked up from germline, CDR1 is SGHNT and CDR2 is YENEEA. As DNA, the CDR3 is TGTGCCAGCAGCCCGGGGACTAGCGGGACCAACACCGGGGAGCTGTTTTTT. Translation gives CASSPGTSGTNTGELFF.

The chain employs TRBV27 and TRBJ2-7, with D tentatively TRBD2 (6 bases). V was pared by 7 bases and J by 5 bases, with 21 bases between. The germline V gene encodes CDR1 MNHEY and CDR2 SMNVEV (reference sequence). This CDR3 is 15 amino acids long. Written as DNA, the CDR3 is TGTGCCAGCACTATCTCAGCGGGTTCTACCGACGAGCAGTACTTC. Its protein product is CASTISAGSTDEQYF.

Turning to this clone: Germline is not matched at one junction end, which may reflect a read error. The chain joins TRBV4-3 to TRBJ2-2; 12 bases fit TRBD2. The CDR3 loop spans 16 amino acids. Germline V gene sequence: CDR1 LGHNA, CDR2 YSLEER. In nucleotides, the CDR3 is TGCGCCAGCAGCCAAGGGACTAGCGGGAACTCCGGGGAGCTGTTTTTT. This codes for CASSQGTSGNSGELFF.

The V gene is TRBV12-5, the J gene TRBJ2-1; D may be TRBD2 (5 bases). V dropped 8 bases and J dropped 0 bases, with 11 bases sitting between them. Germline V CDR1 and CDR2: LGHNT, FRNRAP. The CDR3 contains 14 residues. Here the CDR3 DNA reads TGTGCTAGTAATTCGGGGAGCTCCTACAATGAGCAGTTCTTC. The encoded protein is CASNSGSSYNEQFF.

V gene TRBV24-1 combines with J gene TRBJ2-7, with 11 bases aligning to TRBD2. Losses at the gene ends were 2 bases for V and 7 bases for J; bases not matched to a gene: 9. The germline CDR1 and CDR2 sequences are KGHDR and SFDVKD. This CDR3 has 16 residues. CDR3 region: CATSDSGTSGRWEQYF. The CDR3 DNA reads TGTGCCACCAGTGATTCCGGGACTAGCGGTAGGTGGGAGCAGTACTTC.

The CDR3 DNA sequence: TGTGCCAGCAGCTTACGACAGGGAACTGAAGCTTTCTTT. It is translated as CASSLRQGTEAFF. This chain uses TRBV11-3 with TRBJ1-1; 7 bases line up with TRBD1. V was clipped by 2 bases and J by 5 bases; unmatched bases: 2. Looked up from germline, CDR1 is SGHNT and CDR2 is YENEEA. This CDR3 region has 13 residues. Supplemented by reference TRBV11-3 and TRBJ1-1, the full variable domain reads EAGVVQSPRYKIIEKKQPVAFWCNPISGHNTLYWYLQNLGQGPELLIRYENEEAVDDSQLPKDRFSAERLKGVDSTLKIQPAELGDSAVYLCASSLRQGTEAFFGQGTRLTVV.